This is a list of T cell receptor beta chains from one sample in a study of cytomegalovirus exposure and HLA in healthy donors. Profiled with immunoSEQ multiplex PCR; TCRdb holds only in-frame clones, not every one. The sample features tens of thousands of clones, with roughly 12% in its top ten. Material for sequencing was PBMCs. Source of these receptors: a man in his late teens or twenties in good health and CMV-seropositive. Both conserved end residues are part of each CDR3. The D gene is left open where the match is weak.

CASSQDPGGAGELFF TGTGCCAGCAGCCAAGATCCAGGGGGCGCCGGGGAGCTGTTTTTT TRBJ2-2 TRBV5-4 TRBD1
CAWSFDATGDSPLHF TGTGCCTGGAGTTTTGACGCGACAGGGGATTCACCCCTCCACTTT TRBJ1-6 TRBV30 TRBD1
CASSYGHQNQPQHF TGTGCCAGCAGTTACGGACATCAAAATCAGCCCCAGCATTTT TRBJ1-5 TRBV6-5 -
CASSQARAGTGGNTEAFF TGCGCCAGCAGCCAGGCTCGAGCCGGGACAGGGGGGAACACTGAAGCTTTCTTT TRBJ1-1 TRBV4-1 TRBD1
CASSLAGDPSYEQYF TGTGCCAGCAGTTTAGCGGGAGACCCCTCCTACGAGCAGTACTTC TRBJ2-7 TRBV27 TRBD2
CASSDDKRGSETQYF TGTGCCAGCAGTGACGATAAAAGGGGGTCAGAGACCCAGTACTTC TRBJ2-5 TRBV25-1 -
CASSLARGVGGAVGTQYF TGTGCCAGCAGCTTAGCGCGAGGTGTAGGGGGGGCAGTGGGGACCCAGTACTTC TRBJ2-5 TRBV7-2 -
CASSDGSGTYNEQFF TGTGCCAGCAGTGACGGCAGCGGGACCTACAATGAGCAGTTCTTC TRBJ2-1 TRBV6-1 TRBD2
CASSQEGAGTVNQPQHF TGCGCCAGCAGCCAAGAGGGAGCCGGGACAGTTAATCAGCCCCAGCATTTT TRBJ1-5 TRBV4-1 TRBD1
CASSQTLALQGAVTLF TGCGCCAGCAGCCAGACCTTGGCCTTACAGGGGGCAGTCACCCTCTTT TRBJ1-1 TRBV4-1 TRBD1
CASRPTGTGSNTEAFF TGTGCCAGCAGGCCAACCGGGACAGGGTCGAACACTGAAGCTTTCTTT TRBJ1-1 TRBV28 TRBD1
CASSRRLAGDYEQYF TGTGCCAGCAGCCGTAGACTAGCGGGAGACTACGAGCAGTACTTC TRBJ2-7 TRBV6-5 TRBD2
CASSKRTGGNQPQHF TGTGCCAGCAGCAAAAGGACGGGGGGCAATCAGCCCCAGCATTTT TRBJ1-5 TRBV21-1 -
CASSFSHGQGASGYTF TGTGCCAGCAGTTTTTCCCACGGTCAGGGGGCGTCAGGCTACACCTTC TRBJ1-2 TRBV28 TRBD1
CASSIGGGQGTGYTF TGTGCCAGTAGTATAGGGGGGGGACAGGGGACTGGCTACACCTTC TRBJ1-2 TRBV19 TRBD1
CAGSQGTGDRDEQFF TGTGCCGGCAGCCAGGGGACAGGGGATCGGGATGAGCAGTTCTTC TRBJ2-1 TRBV11-3 TRBD1
CASSLEMPLYYNEQFF TGTGCCAGCAGCTTAGAGATGCCACTTTACTACAATGAGCAGTTCTTC TRBJ2-1 TRBV11-2 -
CASSRWQQETQYF TGCGCCAGCAGCCGTTGGCAGCAAGAGACCCAGTACTTC TRBJ2-5 TRBV4-1 -
CATGTAGVTNEKLFF TGTGCCACCGGAACGGCAGGGGTAACTAATGAAAAACTGTTTTTT TRBJ1-4 TRBV27 -
CATQRREGGYEQYF TGTGCCACCCAGAGGCGGGAGGGGGGCTACGAGCAGTACTTC TRBJ2-7 TRBV27 TRBD2
CASSLDRSEAYEQYF TGTGCCAGCAGCCTTGACAGGTCAGAAGCCTACGAGCAGTACTTC TRBJ2-7 TRBV27 -
CAGKGRTGQSNYGYTF TGTGCCGGAAAGGGCAGGACAGGACAGTCTAACTATGGCTACACCTTC TRBJ1-2 TRBV7-9 TRBD1
CASSSVQGKGEKLFF TGTGCCAGCAGCTCGGTACAGGGGAAAGGAGAAAAACTGTTTTTT TRBJ1-4 TRBV11-2 TRBD1
CASSIGVRTDTQYF TGTGCCAGTAGTATCGGAGTTAGGACAGATACGCAGTATTTT TRBJ2-3 TRBV19 -
CASSAGLLGADTQYF TGCGCCAGCAGCGCGGGACTCCTCGGGGCAGATACGCAGTATTTT TRBJ2-3 TRBV5-1 -
CASSPRTEIYGYTF TGTGCCAGCAGCCCCAGGACAGAGATATATGGCTACACCTTC TRBJ1-2 TRBV7-9 -
CASRELAGPSYEQYF TGTGCCAGCCGTGAGCTAGCGGGACCATCCTACGAGCAGTACTTC TRBJ2-7 TRBV6-1 TRBD2
CATSQEGNTEAFF TGTGCCACGTCCCAGGAGGGGAACACTGAAGCTTTCTTT TRBJ1-1 TRBV10-3 -
CASSTQGFHQPQHF TGTGCCAGTAGTACGCAGGGATTCCATCAGCCCCAGCATTTT TRBJ1-5 TRBV19 -
CAIGQGNEKLFF TGTGCCATCGGGCAGGGAAATGAAAAACTGTTTTTT TRBJ1-4 TRBV10-3 -
CASIGGSSYNEQFF TGTGCCAGCATAGGCGGCAGCTCCTACAATGAGCAGTTCTTC TRBJ2-1 TRBV6-5 -
CASRGWQRGIQETQYF TGTGCCAGCAGAGGATGGCAACGGGGTATTCAAGAGACCCAGTACTTC TRBJ2-5 TRBV28 -
CASSQDLITGADTGELFF TGTGCCAGCAGCCAAGATCTTATAACAGGGGCGGACACCGGGGAGCTGTTTTTT TRBJ2-2 TRBV4-2 TRBD1
CASSLKVGTGTEAFF TGTGCCAGCAGCTTAAAGGTGGGTACGGGCACTGAAGCTTTCTTT TRBJ1-1 TRBV11-2 -
CASSFRRTPGTSGTNEQFF TGTGCCAGTAGCTTCAGGCGCACGCCCGGGACTAGCGGAACTAATGAGCAGTTCTTC TRBJ2-1 TRBV19 TRBD2
CAWMLAAGNEQFF TGTGCCTGGATGCTAGCGGCAGGGAATGAGCAGTTCTTC TRBJ2-1 TRBV30 TRBD2
CASSFSVGAAFNEQFF TGTGCCAGCAGTTTCTCTGTGGGTGCGGCTTTCAATGAGCAGTTCTTC TRBJ2-1 TRBV28 -
CASSWTSAVGTDTQYF TGCGCCAGCAGCTGGACTAGCGCGGTTGGCACAGATACGCAGTATTTT TRBJ2-3 TRBV5-1 TRBD2
CAISEQAARGQGGRNEQFF TGTGCCATCAGTGAGCAAGCCGCTAGGGGACAGGGGGGTAGGAATGAGCAGTTCTTC TRBJ2-1 TRBV10-3 TRBD1